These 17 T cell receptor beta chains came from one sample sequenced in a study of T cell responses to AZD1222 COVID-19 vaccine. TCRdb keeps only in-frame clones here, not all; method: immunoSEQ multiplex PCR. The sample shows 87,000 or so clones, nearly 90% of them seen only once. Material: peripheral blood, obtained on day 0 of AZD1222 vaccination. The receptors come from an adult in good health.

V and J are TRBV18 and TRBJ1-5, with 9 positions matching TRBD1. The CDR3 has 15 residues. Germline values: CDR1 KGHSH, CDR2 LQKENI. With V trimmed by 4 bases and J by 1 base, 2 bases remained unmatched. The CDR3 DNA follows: TGTGCCAGCTCACAACAGGGGGCAAGCAATCAGCCCCAGCATTTT. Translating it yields CASSQQGASNQPQHF. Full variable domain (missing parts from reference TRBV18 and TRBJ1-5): NAGVMQNPRHLVRRRGQEARLRCSPMKGHSHVYWYRQLPEEGLKFMVYLQKENIIDESGMPKERFSAEFPKEGPSILRIQQVVRGDSAAYFCASSQQGASNQPQHFGDGTRLSIL.

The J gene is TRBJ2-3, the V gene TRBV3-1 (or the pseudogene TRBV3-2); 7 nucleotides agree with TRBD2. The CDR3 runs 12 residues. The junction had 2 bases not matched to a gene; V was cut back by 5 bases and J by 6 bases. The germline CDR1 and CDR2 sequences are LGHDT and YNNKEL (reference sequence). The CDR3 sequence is CASSSGADTQYF. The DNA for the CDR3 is TGTGCCAGCAGCAGCGGGGCCGATACGCAGTATTTT.

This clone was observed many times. The CDR3 spells CASSLAGGNPYEQYF. The CDR3 coding sequence is TGTGCCAGCAGCTTAGCGGGGGGGAATCCCTACGAGCAGTACTTC. This sequence joins TRBV7-8 and TRBJ2-7; 7 bases fit TRBD2. CDR3 size: 15 residues. V lost 0 bases to trimming and J lost 2 bases; unmatched junction nucleotides: 4. Looked up from germline, CDR1 is SGHVS and CDR2 is FQNEAQ.

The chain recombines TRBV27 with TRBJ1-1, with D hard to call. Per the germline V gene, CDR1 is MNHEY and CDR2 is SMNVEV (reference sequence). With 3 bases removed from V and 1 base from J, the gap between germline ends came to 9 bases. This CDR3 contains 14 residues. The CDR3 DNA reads TGTGCCAGCAGTTTTTCTGGAGAGAACACTGAAGCTTTCTTT. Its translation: CASSFSGENTEAFF.

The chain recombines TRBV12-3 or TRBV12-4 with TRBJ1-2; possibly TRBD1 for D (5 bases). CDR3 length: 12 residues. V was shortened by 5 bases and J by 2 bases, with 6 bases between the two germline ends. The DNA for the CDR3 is TGTGCCAGCAGTCGGACAAACTATGGCTACACCTTC. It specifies CASSRTNYGYTF.

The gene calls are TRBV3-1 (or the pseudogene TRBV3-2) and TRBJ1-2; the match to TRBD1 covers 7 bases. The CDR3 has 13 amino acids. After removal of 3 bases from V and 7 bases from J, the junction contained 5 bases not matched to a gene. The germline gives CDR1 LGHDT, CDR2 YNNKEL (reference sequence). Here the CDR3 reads CASSQFEGAGYTF. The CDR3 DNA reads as TGTGCCAGCAGCCAGTTTGAGGGGGCTGGCTACACCTTC.

The CDR3 nucleotides read TGTGCCAGTAGTTTCGTCAGGGCCGTTGGAGAGACCCAGTACTTC. Amino acid sequence: CASSFVRAVGETQYF. V gene TRBV19 combines with J gene TRBJ2-5, with D tentatively TRBD1 (5 bases). The germline V gene encodes CDR1 LNHDA and CDR2 SQIVND (reference sequence). Trimming stripped 5 bases from V and 4 bases from J, with 17 bases between. This CDR3 is 15 amino acids long.

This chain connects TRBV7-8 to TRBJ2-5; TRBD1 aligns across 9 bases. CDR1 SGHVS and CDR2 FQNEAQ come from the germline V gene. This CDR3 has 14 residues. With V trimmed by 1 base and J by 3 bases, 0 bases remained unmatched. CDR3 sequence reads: CASSLGDREETQYF. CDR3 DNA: TGTGCCAGCAGCTTAGGGGACAGGGAAGAGACCCAGTACTTC. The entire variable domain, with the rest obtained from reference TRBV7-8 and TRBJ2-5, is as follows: GAGVSQSPRYKVAKRGQDVALRCDPISGHVSLFWYQQALGQGPEFLTYFQNEAQLDKSGLPSDRFFAERPEGSVSTLKIQRTQQEDSAVYLCASSLGDREETQYFGPGTRLLVL.

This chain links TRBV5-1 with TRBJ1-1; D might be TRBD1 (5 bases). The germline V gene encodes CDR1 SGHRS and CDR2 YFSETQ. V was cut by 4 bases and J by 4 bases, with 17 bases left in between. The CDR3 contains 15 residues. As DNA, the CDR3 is TGCGCCAGCAGCCCGCGGAGGGGCGATAGCACTGAAGCTTTCTTT. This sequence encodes CASSPRRGDSTEAFF.

The CDR3 DNA is TGCGCCAGCAGCTCAACAGGGGGCAACTACGAGCAGTACTTC. Its translation is CASSSTGGNYEQYF. The chain joins TRBV5-1 to TRBJ2-7; 9 bases align to TRBD1. The CDR3 sequence is 14 residues long. The J segment lost 3 bases and the V segment lost 3 bases, leaving 4 bases of the junction unmatched. Germline values: CDR1 SGHRS, CDR2 YFSETQ.

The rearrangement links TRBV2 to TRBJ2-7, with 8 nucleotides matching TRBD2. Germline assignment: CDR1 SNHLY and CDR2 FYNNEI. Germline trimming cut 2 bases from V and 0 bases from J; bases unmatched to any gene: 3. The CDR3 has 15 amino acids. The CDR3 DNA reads TGTGCCAGCAGTGAACCTCGGGGGGGCTCCTACGAGCAGTACTTC. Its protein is CASSEPRGGSYEQYF.

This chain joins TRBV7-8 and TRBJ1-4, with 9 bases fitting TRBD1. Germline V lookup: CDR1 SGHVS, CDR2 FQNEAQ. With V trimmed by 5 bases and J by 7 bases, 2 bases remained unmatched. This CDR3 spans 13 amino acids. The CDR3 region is CASSRDRAEKLFF. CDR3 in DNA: TGTGCCAGCAGCAGGGACAGGGCTGAAAAACTGTTTTTT.

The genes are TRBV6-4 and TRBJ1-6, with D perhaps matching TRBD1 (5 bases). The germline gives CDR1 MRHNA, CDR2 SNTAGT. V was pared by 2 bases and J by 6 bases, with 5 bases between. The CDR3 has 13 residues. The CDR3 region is CASSDDSNSPLHF. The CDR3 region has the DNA TGTGCCAGCAGTGACGACAGTAATTCACCCCTCCACTTT.

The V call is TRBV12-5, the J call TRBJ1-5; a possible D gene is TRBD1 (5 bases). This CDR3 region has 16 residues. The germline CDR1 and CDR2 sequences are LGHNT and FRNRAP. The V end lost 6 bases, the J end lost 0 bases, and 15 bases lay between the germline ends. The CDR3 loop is CASGTGDGYSNQPQHF. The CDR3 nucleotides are TGTGCTAGTGGCACTGGGGACGGATATAGCAATCAGCCCCAGCATTTT.

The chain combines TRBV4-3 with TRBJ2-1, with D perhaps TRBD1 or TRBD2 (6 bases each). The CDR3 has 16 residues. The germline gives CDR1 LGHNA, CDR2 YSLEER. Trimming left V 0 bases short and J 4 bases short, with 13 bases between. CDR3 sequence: CASSQDRLGGYNEQFF. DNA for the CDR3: TGCGCCAGCAGCCAAGATCGGCTAGGGGGGTACAATGAGCAGTTCTTC.

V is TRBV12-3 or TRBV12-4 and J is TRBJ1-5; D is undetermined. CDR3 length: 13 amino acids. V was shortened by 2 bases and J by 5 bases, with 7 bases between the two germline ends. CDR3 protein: CASSLWRDQPQHF. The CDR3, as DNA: TGTGCCAGCAGTTTATGGAGAGATCAGCCCCAGCATTTT.

The CDR3 is CASSPSPPTVPNEKLFF. CDR3 DNA sequence: TGTGCCAGCAGCCCCTCGCCCCCTACCGTGCCTAATGAAAAACTGTTTTTT. The rearrangement links TRBV7-2 to TRBJ1-4; the D is unclear. Germline-derived CDR1 and CDR2 are SGHTA and FQGNSA. CDR3 length: 17 residues. V was shortened by 5 bases and J by 3 bases, with 19 bases between the two germline ends.